This T cell receptor (beta chain) was retrieved from a study of T-cell reconstitution after alpha-beta-depleted transplantation in children. The authors prepared the TCRbeta library with unique molecular identifiers. From the PCR reads, TCRdb called clonotypes with MiXCR, one entry per CDR3 protein. The data contain about a million distinct CDR3 sequences, about 29% of them singletons. On this clonotype: The antigen is undetermined. One end of the junction fails to match germline, which may point to a read error.

CDR1 and CDR2 (germline): DFQATT, SNEGSKA (reference sequence). This CDR3 region has 12 residues. Broader study findings: The high TCRbeta diversity at day 60 in some patients came from surviving recipient T cells and thymic progenitors. Several hundred expanded graft clones reportedly gave rise to the alpha-beta T cells present about two months after transplant. One year after transplant, T-cell counts and diversity came mostly from newly produced T cells.

The sample consisted of PBMCs, mostly from graft donor cells, taken 360 days after TCRalphabeta/CD19-depleted stem cell transplant. This receptor was taken from a boy under two years old who had a stem cell transplant for SCID, so the T cells may come from the graft donor. V is TRBV20-1 and J is TRBJ1-1; TRBD1 might be the D (5 bases). The CDR3 loop is CCARGHRTEAFF. The CDR3 nucleotides read TGCTGTGCTAGGGGCCATCGCACTGAAGCTTTCTTT.